Below, 20 T cell receptor beta chains from the same sample are listed, as sequenced in a study of T cell repertoires in cytomegalovirus infection. TCRdb analysed the reads with MiXCR anew, one entry per CDR3 protein. The table lists more than 200,000 distinct CDR3 sequences, 9.1% of them singletons. The sample comprised PBMCs. The origin of the receptors is a human donor in good health (CMV status not recorded). Some clones in this sample may be carry-over from other donors' samples.

This clonotype occurred many times. This chain connects TRBV2 to TRBJ1-1; unclear D gene. The CDR3 is 15 residues long. Germline loops: CDR1 SNHLY, CDR2 FYNNEI. V was pared by 8 bases and J by 1 base, with 17 bases between. CDR3 loop: CASGREGSGNTEAFF. CDR3 DNA: TGTGCCAGCGGACGGGAAGGGTCAGGGAACACTGAAGCTTTCTTT.

This clonotype was counted many times. The J gene is TRBJ2-1, the V gene TRBV28; no firm D call. Germline CDR1 is MDHEN and CDR2 is SYDVKM. This CDR3 is 12 amino acids long. The V gene lost 10 bases and the J gene lost 10 bases, with 17 bases spanning the gap. The CDR3 coding sequence is TGTGCCACCTCCTCAGGCGTCCAAGAGCAGTTCTTC. Protein product: CATSSGVQEQFF.

This clonotype came up many times. The V and J genes are TRBV12-3 or TRBV12-4 and TRBJ1-4; possible D gene TRBD1, 5 bases. The CDR3 runs 18 residues. Trimming left V 2 bases short and J 0 bases short, with 16 bases between. For the CDR3, the DNA is TGTGCCAGCAGTTTAAGGCTTGGGGGGGACGCAACTAATGAAAAACTGTTTTTT. Encoded protein: CASSLRLGGDATNEKLFF.

This clonotype was detected many times. The chain links TRBV12-3 or TRBV12-4 to TRBJ2-6; 7 bases fit TRBD1. V shed 7 bases, J shed 2 bases, and the junction held 11 bases outside the gene matches. This CDR3 is built from 17 residues. CDR3 coding DNA: TGTGCCAGCACACGAGCCCAGGGGGTCGCTGGGGCCAACGTCCTGACTTTC. This sequence encodes CASTRAQGVAGANVLTF.

There are many counts of this clonotype. CDR3 bases: TGTGCCAGCAGCTTAGCTGGCACCGCCTCTGGGGCCAACGTCCTGACTTTC. Translated: CASSLAGTASGANVLTF. This rearrangement joins TRBV7-2 to TRBJ2-6; D unresolved. The V gene's germline CDR1 is SGHTA and CDR2 FQGNSA. Trimming took off 0 bases at V and 0 bases at J, with 9 bases between the two ends. This CDR3 is built from 17 residues.

This clonotype was recorded at least ten times. V gene TRBV7-8 combines with J gene TRBJ1-5; 10 bases are a match to TRBD1. Germline CDR1 SGHVS, CDR2 FQNEAQ. The CDR3 covers 15 residues. Germline trimming cut 4 bases from V and 4 bases from J; bases unmatched to any gene: 4. This CDR3 is CASSWDRGGNQPQHF. The CDR3 bases are TGTGCCAGCAGCTGGGACAGGGGTGGAAATCAGCCCCAGCATTTT.

This clonotype has a count of ten or more. The chain links TRBV7-8 to TRBJ2-2; D unresolved. The CDR3 extends over 14 amino acids. V lost 7 bases, J lost 0 bases, and 9 bases lay in between. Per the germline V gene, CDR1 is SGHVS and CDR2 is FQNEAQ. CDR3 in DNA: TGTGCCAGCATCCTAGGGTCGAACACCGGGGAGCTGTTTTTT. Protein sequence: CASILGSNTGELFF.

This clonotype was found a few times. This chain joins TRBV27 and TRBJ2-1; no clear D gene. In germline, CDR1 is MNHEY, CDR2 SMNVEV (reference sequence). Between the trimmed V and J ends, which lost 0 bases and 2 bases, there was a span of 8 bases. The CDR3 sequence is 15 residues long. Here the CDR3 reads CASSLSSFAYNEQFF. CDR3 sequence (DNA): TGTGCCAGCAGTTTATCTAGCTTTGCCTACAATGAGCAGTTCTTC.

This clonotype has at least ten counts. The chain recombines TRBV7-2 with TRBJ1-6; D is unresolved. The V and J ends lost 5 bases and 3 bases respectively, with 11 bases between them. The CDR3 extends over 15 amino acids. Germline values: CDR1 SGHTA, CDR2 FQGNSA. The CDR3 DNA reads TGTGCCAGCAGCCAAGTAGGACTCTATAATTCACCCCTCCACTTT. The encoded protein is CASSQVGLYNSPLHF.

V is TRBV20-1 and J is TRBJ2-1; no definite D call. Germline-derived CDR1 and CDR2 are DFQATT and SNEGSKA (reference sequence). This CDR3 has 13 amino acids. Trimming took 3 bases from V and 4 from J, leaving 10 bases between them. CDR3 loop: CSASGFRYNEQFF. The CDR3, as DNA: TGCAGTGCTAGCGGGTTTCGTTACAATGAGCAGTTCTTC.

Here the CDR3 reads CASSQDHAGGPRFRQYF. In nucleotides, the CDR3 is TGTGCCAGCAGCCAAGATCATGCGGGAGGGCCGCGGTTCCGACAGTATTTT. This chain links TRBV14 with TRBJ2-3, with 9 positions matching TRBD2. The length of the CDR3 is 17 residues. The ends lost 0 bases at V and 12 bases at J; junction bases unmatched: 16. CDR1 and CDR2 (germline): SGHDN, FVKESK.

The rearrangement uses TRBV12-3 or TRBV12-4 and TRBJ2-1; TRBD2 is a possible D gene (5 bases). Trimming took off 10 bases at V and 3 bases at J, with 16 bases between the two ends. The length of the CDR3 is 14 residues. Written as DNA, the CDR3 is TGTGCCACCGGCGAGGGAGTAGTCTACAATGAGCAGTTCTTC. As protein: CATGEGVVYNEQFF.

This clonotype was seen more than once but under ten times. V usage is TRBV15 and J usage is TRBJ2-5; possible D gene TRBD1, 6 bases. The CDR3 is 14 amino acids. With 5 bases removed from V and 2 bases from J, the gap between germline ends came to 12 bases. From germline, CDR1 is LNHNV and CDR2 YYDKDF (reference sequence). The CDR3 DNA sequence: TGTGCCACCAGCCAAGGGGGAGCTCAAGAGACCCAGTACTTC. Protein: CATSQGGAQETQYF.

A few counts support this clonotype. This sequence joins TRBV7-8 and TRBJ2-3; a possible D gene is TRBD2 (6 bases). V lost 10 bases, J lost 0 bases, and 17 bases lay in between. This CDR3 region has 15 residues. CDR1 is SGHVS, CDR2 FQNEAQ, per germline. The CDR3 sequence is CATGGKGSSTDTQYF. The CDR3 nucleotides read TGTGCCACCGGGGGAAAAGGCTCAAGCACAGATACGCAGTATTTT.

This chain connects TRBV7-2 to TRBJ2-4; tentatively, D is TRBD1 or TRBD2 (5 bases each). The CDR3 loop spans 15 amino acids. Germline loops: CDR1 SGHTA, CDR2 FQGNSA. Between the trimmed V and J ends, which lost 7 bases and 2 bases, there was a span of 15 bases. The DNA for the CDR3 is TGTGCCAGCACCTCCCGGGGCTTAACCAAAAACATTCAGTACTTC. Translating it yields CASTSRGLTKNIQYF.

This clonotype was seen at least ten times. CDR3 protein: CASSLSTGSQPQHF. The CDR3 DNA sequence: TGTGCCAGCAGTTTGTCGACAGGGAGTCAGCCCCAGCATTTT. V and J are TRBV12-3 or TRBV12-4 and TRBJ1-5; 7 bases align to TRBD1. Germline trimming cut 3 bases from V and 6 bases from J; bases unmatched to any gene: 5. The CDR3 covers 14 residues.

This clonotype was counted many times. The rearrangement uses TRBV7-2 and TRBJ1-1; D perhaps matches TRBD1 (6 bases). Germline V gene lookup returns CDR1 SGHTA and CDR2 FQGNSA. V lost 1 base to trimming and J lost 6 bases, with 9 bases between them. The CDR3 is made up of 13 amino acids. The CDR3: CASSLGNRAEAFF. DNA of the CDR3: TGTGCCAGCAGCTTAGGGAACAGGGCTGAAGCTTTCTTT.

This clonotype has a count of ten or more. The rearrangement joins TRBV6-1 to TRBJ1-5, with 7 bases fitting TRBD1. V was pared by 6 bases and J by 0 bases, with 8 bases of the junction left unmatched. Germline V gene data show CDR1 as MNHNS and CDR2 as SASEGT. CDR3 size: 16 residues. The CDR3 reads CASSLRDSNSNQPQHF. CDR3 nucleotides: TGTGCCAGCAGCTTAAGGGACAGCAATAGCAATCAGCCCCAGCATTTT.

This chain connects TRBV29-1 to TRBJ1-1; D ambiguous. V lost 8 bases to trimming and J lost 9 bases, with 19 bases between them. CDR3 length: 12 residues. Per the germline V gene, CDR1 is SQVTM and CDR2 is ANQGSEA. CDR3 nucleotides: TGCAGCCTCGAGAGTGGTAACGGTCAAGCTTTCTTT. Its translation: CSLESGNGQAFF.

Regarding this clonotype: A much larger clone is a single base away; this may be a read error. The chain links TRBV7-2 to TRBJ1-2; D is ambiguous. Trimming took 2 bases from V and 8 from J, leaving 9 bases between them. The CDR3 has 12 amino acids. Germline CDR1 and CDR2: SGHTA and FQGNSA. CDR3 bases: TGTGCCAGCAGCTTAACTTTTTACGGCTACACCTTC. It encodes CASSLTFYGYTF.